This T cell receptor beta chain was identified during a study of blood T cells in healthy people across ages. The second PCR ran about 6 to 11 cycles with a sample-barcoded 5' primer and J-beta primers. A single record per CDR3 protein comes from TCRdb applying MiXCR to the 5' RACE reads. The data hold just under 900,000 distinct CDR3 sequences, with 29% observed a single time. The clonotype originates from a woman of 80 years or more in good health. Sequenced material: blood.

CDR3 protein: CASTAQPQLTSYGYTF. CDR3 sequence (DNA): TGTGCCAGCACAGCGCAGCCTCAGTTAACCTCCTATGGCTACACCTTC. The V gene is TRBV27, the J gene TRBJ1-2, with D uncertain. Trimming removed 7 bases from V and 4 bases from J, with 22 bases in between. There are 16 residues in the CDR3. The germline CDR1 and CDR2 sequences are MNHEY and SMNVEV (reference sequence).